This T cell receptor (beta chain) was identified in a study of CD8+ T cells in alopecia areata. On the study more broadly: Severity was scored as percentage of affected scalp area in treated patients.

As for this clone: What it binds is unknown.

Sequencing used cDNA as its template, made by extracting RNA and reverse transcribing it. The repertoire was sequenced with immunoSEQ multiplex PCR; TCRdb's copy has only in-frame clones and lacks some. The sample lists approximately 200,000 clones; 58% were seen once. Treatment in this sample: oral pan-JAK inhibitor, 5-10 mg twice daily. Peripheral blood and lesional scalp punch biopsies were taken from alopecia areata patients. Trimming at V came to 5 bases and at J to 2 bases, leaving 3 bases not matched to a gene. CDR3 length equals 14 residues. Germline assignment: CDR1 SGHRS and CDR2 YFSETQ. The study, taken as a whole, reports: With one nonresponder, baseline CD8+ expansion's link to response remains uncertain. Against the mouse data, patients shared TCRs less clearly, possibly for HLA reasons.

This sequence was found in a human donor with alopecia areata. The starting material was CD4+ T cells sorted from blood, obtained at week 24, from a patient treated with tofacitinib. The chain is built from TRBV5-1 and TRBJ2-3; 9 positions agree with TRBD2. The CDR3 reads CASRLAGVTDTQYF. Written as DNA, the CDR3 is TGCGCCAGCAGATTAGCGGGGGTCACAGATACGCAGTATTTT.